What follows are 20 T cell receptor beta chains derived from one specimen sequenced in a study of blood T cell repertoires in COVID-19. The table came from immunoSEQ multiplex PCR; TCRdb's copy has only in-frame clones and leaves some out. Of tens of thousands of clones in the sample, roughly four fifths were seen once. Sequencing was performed on peripheral blood. Source of these receptors: a man older than 75 with COVID-19, enrolled during active disease.

This sequence joins TRBV18 and TRBJ1-1; D is perhaps TRBD1 (5 bases). V was trimmed by 4 bases and J by 4 bases, leaving 10 bases between them. This CDR3 has 13 residues. CDR1 and CDR2 from the germline V gene are KGHSH and LQKENI. CDR3 sequence: CASSQTDATEAFF. The CDR3 DNA reads TGTGCCAGCTCACAGACAGACGCCACTGAAGCTTTCTTT.

This clone turned up a few times. The chain is built from TRBV4-2 and TRBJ2-3, with 9 bases that match TRBD2. Trimming at V came to 1 base and at J to 5 bases, leaving 7 bases not matched to a gene. The CDR3 loop spans 16 amino acids. The germline CDR1 and CDR2 sequences are LGHNA and YNFKEQ. Here the CDR3 reads CASSQAVAGEIDTQYF. The CDR3 DNA is TGTGCCAGCAGCCAAGCGGTAGCGGGAGAGATAGATACGCAGTATTTT.

V usage is TRBV5-1 and J usage is TRBJ2-7; D may be TRBD1 (5 bases). This CDR3 contains 16 residues. Germline V gene sequence: CDR1 SGHRS, CDR2 YFSETQ. V lost 0 bases and J 5 bases, leaving 18 bases between the germline ends. The CDR3 loop reads CASSLEAQGPMNEQYF. The CDR3 DNA reads as TGCGCCAGCAGCTTGGAGGCTCAGGGCCCGATGAACGAGCAGTACTTC.

V and J are TRBV9 and TRBJ2-2; D may be TRBD1 (6 bases). V lost 0 bases to trimming and J lost 5 bases, with 8 bases between them. The CDR3 extends over 14 amino acids. Germline V gene data show CDR1 as SGDLS and CDR2 as YYNGEE. DNA for the CDR3: TGTGCCAGCAGCGTAGTTCAGGGGACCGGGGAGCTGTTTTTT. This encodes CASSVVQGTGELFF.

V and J are TRBV30 and TRBJ1-1, with D tentatively TRBD1 (5 bases). The V and J ends lost 4 bases and 3 bases respectively, with 15 bases between them. The CDR3 contains 14 residues. Germline CDR1 and CDR2: GTSNPN and SVGIG (reference sequence). The CDR3 loop reads CAWNGGTHDTEAFF. CDR3 coding DNA: TGTGCCTGGAATGGCGGGACTCATGACACTGAAGCTTTCTTT.

This chain joins TRBV6-1 and TRBJ1-5; 8 nucleotides align to TRBD1. V lost 2 bases to trimming and J lost 4 bases; unmatched junction nucleotides: 10. The CDR3 covers 17 residues. The germline V gene has CDR1 MNHNS and CDR2 SASEGT. The CDR3 loop reads CASSESNRGTYNQPQHF. CDR3 bases: TGTGCCAGCAGTGAAAGTAACAGGGGGACTTATAATCAGCCCCAGCATTTT.

V and J are TRBV7-3 and TRBJ2-3; possible D gene TRBD1, 5 bases. Germline CDR1 is SGHTA and CDR2 is FQGTGA. With 6 bases removed from V and 11 bases from J, the gap between germline ends came to 12 bases. The CDR3 is 11 residues long. CDR3 nucleotides: TGTGCCAGCAGTACAGGTAGCATGCAGTATTTT. It encodes CASSTGSMQYF.

Details on this clone: The same CDR3 is also encoded by other DNA sequences in this sample. The chain carries TRBV14 and TRBJ1-2; tentative D call: TRBD1 (5 bases). V lost 1 base to trimming and J lost 4 bases, with 10 bases between them. The CDR3 consists of 14 residues. Germline-derived CDR1 and CDR2 are SGHDN and FVKESK. The CDR3, as DNA: TGTGCCAGCAGCCAAGGAACAGGCCCCTATGGCTACACCTTC. It is translated as CASSQGTGPYGYTF.

This rearrangement joins TRBV5-4 to TRBJ2-5; no definite D call. Trimming took off 4 bases at V and 3 bases at J, with 10 bases between the two ends. The CDR3 has 13 residues. CDR1 is SGHNT and CDR2 is YYREEE in the germline V gene (reference sequence). The CDR3 protein is CASSPTVKETQYF. The DNA for the CDR3 is TGTGCCAGCAGCCCCACGGTCAAAGAGACCCAGTACTTC.

The chain uses TRBV2 and TRBJ1-5, with a possible D match to TRBD1 (6 bases). In germline, CDR1 is SNHLY, CDR2 FYNNEI. This CDR3 has 13 amino acids. Trimming stripped 3 bases from V and 5 bases from J, with 8 bases between. Here the CDR3 reads CASSEGAHQPQHF. The CDR3 bases are TGTGCCAGCAGTGAGGGGGCACATCAGCCCCAGCATTTT.

This sequence joins TRBV7-2 and TRBJ1-1; D uncertain. The CDR3 extends over 12 amino acids. The V gene lost 2 bases and the J gene lost 1 base, with 2 bases spanning the gap. Per the germline V gene, CDR1 is SGHTA and CDR2 is FQGNSA. The CDR3 DNA reads as TGTGCCAGCAGCTTACAGAACACTGAAGCTTTCTTT. Translated: CASSLQNTEAFF.

V usage is TRBV7-2 and J usage is TRBJ1-1; D is unresolved. V was cut by 1 base and J by 1 base, with 7 bases left in between. Germline CDR1 and CDR2: SGHTA and FQGNSA. The CDR3 runs 14 residues. CDR3 loop: CASSLGGSNTEAFF. The CDR3, as DNA: TGTGCCAGCAGCTTAGGAGGTTCGAACACTGAAGCTTTCTTT. The whole variable domain, remainder taken from reference TRBV7-2 and TRBJ1-1, is GAGVSQSPSNKVTEKGKDVELRCDPISGHTALYWYRQSLGQGLEFLIYFQGNSAPDKSGLPSDRFSAERTGGSVSTLTIQRTQQEDSAVYLCASSLGGSNTEAFFGQGTRLTVV.

The table lists this clone with a few counts. This rearrangement joins TRBV7-9 to TRBJ1-6, with D maybe TRBD1 (6 bases). There are 19 residues in the CDR3. Deletions cut 6 bases from V and 7 bases from J, with 28 bases between. Germline CDR1 and CDR2: SEHNR and FQNEAQ (reference sequence). CDR3 DNA sequence: TGTGCCAGCAGTAATTGGGCCAATCGCAGGGGAGGGAGGAATTCACCCCTCCACTTT. Its translation is CASSNWANRRGGRNSPLHF.

In this sample, this clone turned up a few times. V gene TRBV7-2 combines with J gene TRBJ1-5; tentatively, D is TRBD1 (5 bases). The germline V and J ends were trimmed by 2 bases and 4 bases, with 12 bases remaining between them. The CDR3 totals 15 residues. Per germline, CDR1 SGHTA and CDR2 FQGNSA. CDR3 nucleotide sequence: TGTGCCAGCAGCTTAACCCCGGGGGTTAATCAGCCCCAGCATTTT. This encodes CASSLTPGVNQPQHF.

This clone was seen a single time. The chain is built from TRBV21-1 and TRBJ2-1; the table calls TRBD2, which could not be checked here. TRBV21-1 is a known pseudogene. The length of the CDR3 is 17 residues. The CDR3 reads CASSKVRLAGGPNEQFF. The CDR3 nucleotides are TGTGCCAGCAGCAAAGTTCGCCTAGCGGGGGGCCCTAATGAGCAGTTCTTC.

This clone was found once. The chain uses TRBV10-3 and TRBJ2-1, with TRBD2 matching 9 bases. Germline V gene data show CDR1 as ENHRY and CDR2 as SYGVKD. The CDR3 has 15 residues. Losses at the gene ends were 11 bases for V and 1 base for J; bases not matched to a gene: 9. This chain's CDR3 is CAVSSGSASYNEQFF. In DNA form, the CDR3 reads TGTGCCGTAAGTAGCGGGAGCGCTTCCTACAATGAGCAGTTCTTC.

This chain connects TRBV10-3 to TRBJ2-3; 8 bases are a match to TRBD1. The CDR3 runs 17 residues. V trimming: 0 bases; J trimming: 2 bases; junction bases outside the gene matches: 7. The germline V gene has CDR1 ENHRY and CDR2 SYGVKD. CDR3 bases: TGTGCCATCAGTGAGTCCTATCGGACAGGGTCCACAGATACGCAGTATTTT. As protein: CAISESYRTGSTDTQYF.

The table lists this clone with a count of one. The DNA of the CDR3 is TGTGCCAGCAGTTGGAGGGGGCTTGGCAATCAGCCCCAGCATTTT. Its translation is CASSWRGLGNQPQHF. J is TRBJ1-5 and V is TRBV6-5; TRBD1 aligns across 7 bases. The V segment lost 4 bases and the J segment 2 bases; nucleotides outside the gene matches: 5. This CDR3 is built from 15 residues. Germline CDR1 and CDR2: MNHEY and SVGAGI.

Only a few counts were recorded for this clone. This chain links TRBV10-3 with TRBJ1-1, with D possibly TRBD1 on 5 matching bases. CDR1 and CDR2 (germline): ENHRY, SYGVKD. V lost 5 bases and J 2 bases, leaving 21 bases between the germline ends. This CDR3 has 17 amino acids. The CDR3 here is CAISNLESRETNTEAFF. For the CDR3, the DNA is TGTGCCATCAGTAACTTGGAAAGCAGGGAAACAAACACTGAAGCTTTCTTT.

The V call is TRBV19, the J call TRBJ1-4; 7 nucleotides match TRBD1. Germline CDR1 and CDR2: LNHDA and SQIVND (reference sequence). This CDR3 has 16 amino acids. Germline trimming cut 10 bases from V and 8 bases from J; bases unmatched to any gene: 19. The DNA for the CDR3 is TGTGCCACTACCCACCGCAGGGGGGACAGCATGGAAAAACTGTTTTTT. Its translation is CATTHRRGDSMEKLFF.